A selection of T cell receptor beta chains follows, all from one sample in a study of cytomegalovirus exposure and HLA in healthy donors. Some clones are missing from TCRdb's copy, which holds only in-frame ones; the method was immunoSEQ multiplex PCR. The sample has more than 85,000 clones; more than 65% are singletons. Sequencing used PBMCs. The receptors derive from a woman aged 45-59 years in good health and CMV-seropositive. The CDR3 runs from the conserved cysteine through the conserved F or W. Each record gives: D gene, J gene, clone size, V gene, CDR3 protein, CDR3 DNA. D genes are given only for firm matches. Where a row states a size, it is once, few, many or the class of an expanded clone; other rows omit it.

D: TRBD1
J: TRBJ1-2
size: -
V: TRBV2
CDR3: CARPFDRVANYGYTF
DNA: TGTGCCAGACCCTTCGACAGGGTTGCCAACTATGGCTACACCTTC

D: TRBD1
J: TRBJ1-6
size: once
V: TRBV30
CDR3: CAWSVQQGSHHF
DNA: TGTGCCTGGAGTGTACAACAGGGGTCTCACCACTTT

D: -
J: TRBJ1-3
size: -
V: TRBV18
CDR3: CASSLTNGERNTIYF
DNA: TGTGCCAGCTCACTAACGAACGGGGAGAGAAACACCATATATTTT

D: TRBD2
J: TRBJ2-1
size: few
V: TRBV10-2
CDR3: CASMGGTSGAPTYNEQFF
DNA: TGCGCCAGCATGGGGGGGACTAGCGGGGCTCCCACCTACAATGAGCAGTTCTTC

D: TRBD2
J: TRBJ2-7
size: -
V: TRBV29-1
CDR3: CSVEYLAGSSYEQYF
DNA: TGCAGCGTTGAATACCTAGCGGGTAGCTCCTACGAGCAGTACTTC

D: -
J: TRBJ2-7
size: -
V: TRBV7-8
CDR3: CASSFVGSSYEQYF
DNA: TGTGCCAGCAGCTTCGTCGGGTCCTCGTACGAGCAGTACTTC

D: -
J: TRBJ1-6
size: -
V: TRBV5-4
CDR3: CASSFRSSPLHF
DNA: TGTGCCAGCAGCTTCAGATCTTCACCCCTCCACTTT

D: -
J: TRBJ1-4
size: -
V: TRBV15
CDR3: CATSLATNEKLFF
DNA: TGTGCCACCAGCCTTGCAACTAATGAAAAACTGTTTTTT

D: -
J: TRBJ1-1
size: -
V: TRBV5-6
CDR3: CASSNGAYTEAFF
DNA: TGTGCCAGCAGCAATGGGGCCTACACTGAAGCTTTCTTT

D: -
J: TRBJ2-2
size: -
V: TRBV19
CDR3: CASSGRNTGELLF
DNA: TGTGCCAGTAGTGGCAGGAACACCGGGGAGCTGCTTTTT

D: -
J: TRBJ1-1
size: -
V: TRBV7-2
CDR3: CASSTWGDTEAFF
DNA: TGTGCCAGCAGCACCTGGGGAGACACTGAAGCTTTCTTT

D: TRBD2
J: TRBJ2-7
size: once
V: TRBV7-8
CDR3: CASSRGGSYEQYF
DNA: TGTGCCAGCAGCCGGGGGGGATCCTACGAGCAGTACTTC

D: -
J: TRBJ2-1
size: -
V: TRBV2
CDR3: CASSQDRVSDEQFF
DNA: TGTGCCAGCAGCCAGGACAGAGTTTCGGATGAGCAGTTCTTC

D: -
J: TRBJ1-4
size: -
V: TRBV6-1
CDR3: CASSDTGYAEKLFF
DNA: TGTGCCAGCAGCGACACAGGGTACGCCGAAAAACTGTTTTTT

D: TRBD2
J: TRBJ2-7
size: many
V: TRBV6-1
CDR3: CASSEGTSGSVVYEQYF
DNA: TGTGCCAGCAGTGAAGGGACTAGCGGGAGCGTCGTCTACGAGCAGTACTTC

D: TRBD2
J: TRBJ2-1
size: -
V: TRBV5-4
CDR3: CASSSMVLRGGTEQFF
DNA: TGTGCCAGCAGCTCCATGGTTCTGCGGGGGGGCACTGAGCAGTTCTTC

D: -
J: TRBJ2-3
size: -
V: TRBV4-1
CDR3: CASSQGGFTDTQYF
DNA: TGCGCCAGCAGCCAAGGCGGCTTCACAGATACGCAGTATTTT

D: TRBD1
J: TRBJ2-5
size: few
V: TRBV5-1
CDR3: CASSLYRGFQETQYF
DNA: TGCGCCAGCAGCCTCTACAGGGGGTTCCAAGAGACCCAGTACTTC

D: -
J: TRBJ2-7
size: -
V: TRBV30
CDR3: CAWSTASYEQYF
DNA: TGTGCCTGGAGTACAGCCTCCTACGAGCAGTACTTC

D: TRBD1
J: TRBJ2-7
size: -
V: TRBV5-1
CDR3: CASSRRDRASYEQYF
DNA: TGCGCCAGCAGCCGTCGGGACAGGGCCTCCTACGAGCAGTACTTC

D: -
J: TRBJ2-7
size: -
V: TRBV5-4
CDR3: CASSLRGSYEQYF
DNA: TGTGCCAGCAGCTTGAGGGGCTCCTACGAGCAGTACTTC

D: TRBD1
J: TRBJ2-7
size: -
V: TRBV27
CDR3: CASSLRGTRGQGYEQYF
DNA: TGTGCCAGCAGTTTAAGAGGGACGCGCGGACAGGGCTACGAGCAGTACTTC

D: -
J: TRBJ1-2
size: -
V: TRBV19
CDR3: CASSSSREAGSLFGYTF
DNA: TGTGCCAGTAGTAGCTCAAGAGAAGCCGGGTCCCTCTTTGGCTACACCTTC

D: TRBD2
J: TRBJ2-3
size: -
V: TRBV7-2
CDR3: CASSPGLVTDTQYF
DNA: TGTGCCAGCAGCCCCGGACTAGTCACAGATACGCAGTATTTT

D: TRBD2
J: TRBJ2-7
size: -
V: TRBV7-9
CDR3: CASSPRGDEQYF
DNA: TGTGCCAGCAGCCCCCGGGGGGACGAGCAGTACTTC

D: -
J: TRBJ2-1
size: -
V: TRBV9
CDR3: CASTLGGHIYNEQFF
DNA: TGTGCCAGCACCCTAGGGGGACACATCTACAATGAGCAGTTCTTC

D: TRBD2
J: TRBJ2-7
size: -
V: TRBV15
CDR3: CATSRETRRGLAGVGSYEQYF
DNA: TGTGCCACCAGCAGAGAGACCCGAAGAGGACTAGCGGGAGTAGGGTCCTACGAGCAGTACTTC

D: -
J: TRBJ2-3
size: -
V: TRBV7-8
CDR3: CASSASGYGTDTQYF
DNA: TGTGCCAGCAGCGCCTCCGGGTACGGCACAGATACGCAGTATTTT

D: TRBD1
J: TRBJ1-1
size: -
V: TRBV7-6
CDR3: CASSPTPTGATEAFF
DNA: TGTGCCAGCAGCCCAACCCCAACAGGGGCCACTGAAGCTTTCTTT

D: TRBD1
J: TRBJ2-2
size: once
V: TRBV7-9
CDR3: CASSPALGQGFGTGELFF
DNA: TGTGCCAGCAGCCCTGCGTTGGGACAGGGGTTTGGTACCGGGGAGCTGTTTTTT

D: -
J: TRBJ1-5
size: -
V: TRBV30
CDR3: CAWSVLHGYGNQPQHF
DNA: TGTGCCTGGAGTGTACTTCACGGGTATGGGAATCAGCCCCAGCATTTT

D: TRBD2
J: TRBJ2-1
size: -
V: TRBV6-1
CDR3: CASSEGGINEQFF
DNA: TGTGCCAGCAGTGAGGGGGGGATCAATGAGCAGTTCTTC

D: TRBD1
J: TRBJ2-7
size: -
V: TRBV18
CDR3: CASSDGQGSSYEQYF
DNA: TGTGCCAGCTCAGACGGACAGGGCAGCTCCTACGAGCAGTACTTC

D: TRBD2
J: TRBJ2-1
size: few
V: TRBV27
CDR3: CASSTPGLAGGNEQFF
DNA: TGTGCCAGCAGTACCCCGGGACTAGCGGGAGGCAATGAGCAGTTCTTC

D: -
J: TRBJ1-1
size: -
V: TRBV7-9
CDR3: CSSSLVSGANTEAFF
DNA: TGTTCCAGCAGCTTAGTCTCTGGGGCGAACACTGAAGCTTTCTTT

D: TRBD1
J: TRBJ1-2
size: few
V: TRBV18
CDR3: CASSPTGVNYGYTF
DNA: TGTGCCAGCTCACCGACAGGGGTAAACTATGGCTACACCTTC

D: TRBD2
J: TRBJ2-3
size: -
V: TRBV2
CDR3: CASSILASTDTQYF
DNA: TGTGCCAGCAGCATACTAGCGAGCACAGATACGCAGTATTTT

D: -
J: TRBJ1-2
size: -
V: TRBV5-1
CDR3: CASSFEIDRTFSNYGYTF
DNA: TGCGCCAGCAGCTTTGAGATTGACAGGACTTTTTCTAACTATGGCTACACCTTC

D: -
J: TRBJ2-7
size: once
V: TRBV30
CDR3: CAWSLTDRHYEQYF
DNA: TGTGCCTGGAGCCTCACTGACAGGCACTACGAGCAGTACTTC

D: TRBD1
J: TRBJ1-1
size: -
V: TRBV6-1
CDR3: CASNLWTGLTEAFF
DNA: TGTGCCAGCAACCTCTGGACAGGGCTCACTGAAGCTTTCTTT

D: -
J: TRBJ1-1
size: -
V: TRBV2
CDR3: CASSQDVTANTEAFF
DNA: TGTGCCAGCAGCCAAGATGTGACAGCGAACACTGAAGCTTTCTTT

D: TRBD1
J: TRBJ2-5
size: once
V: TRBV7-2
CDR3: CASSLALTGSMETQYF
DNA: TGTGCCAGCAGCTTAGCGCTGACAGGGTCGATGGAGACCCAGTACTTC

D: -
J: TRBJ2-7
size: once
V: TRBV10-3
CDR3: CAISVFSGGAAHEQYF
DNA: TGTGCCATCAGTGTTTTTAGTGGGGGGGCGGCCCACGAGCAGTACTTC

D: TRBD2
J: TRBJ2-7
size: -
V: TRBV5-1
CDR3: CASNPFIGGEQYF
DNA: TGCGCCAGCAACCCCTTCATCGGGGGGGAGCAGTACTTC

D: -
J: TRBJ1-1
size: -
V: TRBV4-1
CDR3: CASSQDRSGTEAFF
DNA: TGCGCCAGCAGCCAAGATAGAAGCGGCACTGAAGCTTTCTTT

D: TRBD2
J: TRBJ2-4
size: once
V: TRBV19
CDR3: CATRGGGFWVKNIQYF
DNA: TGTGCCACCCGCGGGGGGGGCTTTTGGGTCAAAAACATTCAGTACTTC

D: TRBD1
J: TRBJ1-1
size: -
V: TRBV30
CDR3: CAWSSRQGVNTEAFF
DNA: TGTGCCTGGAGTTCCAGGCAGGGGGTGAACACTGAAGCTTTCTTT

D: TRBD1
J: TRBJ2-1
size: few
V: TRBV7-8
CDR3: CASSWTGDEQFF
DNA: TGTGCCAGCAGCTGGACAGGGGATGAGCAGTTCTTC

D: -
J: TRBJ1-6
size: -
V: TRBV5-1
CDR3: CASRGLQGTSNSPLHF
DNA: TGCGCCAGCAGGGGATTGCAGGGGACAAGTAATTCACCCCTCCACTTT